This TCR beta chain was documented in a study of T cell responses to AZD1222 COVID-19 vaccine. Study-wide results and caveats: Every sample of the repertoires postdated the peak T cell response. Seropositive status at baseline applied to only 5 or 6 AZD1222 recipients. Spike-specific TCR repertoires showed rising breadth and depth after two AZD1222 doses.

This CDR3 has 16 residues. Germline V CDR1 and CDR2: SGHVS, FNYEAQ. V was pared by 5 bases and J by 2 bases, with 17 bases between. This clone was recorded only once. Its antigen remains unknown. Sequenced by immunoSEQ multiplex PCR; TCRdb stores in-frame clones only, minus some. The sample holds about 120,000 clones, just over 85% seen once. The chain uses TRBV7-6 and TRBJ2-3; D ambiguous. This sample comprised peripheral blood, obtained on day 0 of AZD1222 vaccination. This sequence originates from an adult in good health. The CDR3 nucleotides read TGTGCCAGCAGCCCAGCCCGAGACTCCTACACAGATACGCAGTATTTT. This encodes CASSPARDSYTDTQYF.